This TCR beta chain was obtained from a study of blood T cells in healthy people across ages. Only a few counts were recorded for this clonotype. Through a sample-barcoded 5' primer and a J-beta primer mix, a second PCR was run for about 7 to 12 cycles. MiXCR was run by TCRdb on the 5' RACE reads, yielding one entry per CDR3 protein. This table holds approximately 1.5 million distinct CDR3 sequences, about 32% found once. The CDR3 runs to 14 residues. The germline V gene encodes CDR1 SGHRS and CDR2 YFSETQ. V lost 7 bases to trimming and J lost 8 bases, with 19 bases between them. The sequencing sample was made of blood. This chain joins TRBV5-1 and TRBJ2-1; D may correspond to TRBD1 or TRBD2 (5 bases each). This receptor was taken from a woman aged 30 to 39 in good health. The CDR3 coding sequence is TGCGCCAGCTCGAGAACTAGACTGGGGGATGAGCAGTTCTTC. As protein: CASSRTRLGDEQFF.